This section outlines one T cell receptor beta chain sequence together with its context. The sample is drawn from a study of blood T cell repertoires in COVID-19. Individuals drawn from about 26 US areas were about 18 to 90 years old. CDR1 and CDR2 from the germline V gene are SGHNT and YYREEE (reference sequence). CDR3 length: 14 residues. The V and J ends lost 4 bases and 2 bases, in that order; junction bases with no gene match: 6. In the original processing: Amplification from reference gene primers served as the basis for estimated nucleated cell counts. Produced via immunoSEQ multiplex PCR; TCRdb's table is partial and in-frame only. Clonal size and the V and J genes are those of that table, whereas D and trimming came from the DNA. The top ten clones hold roughly 6% of a sample with about 180,000 clones, 75% to 90% of them seen once.

This chain uses TRBV5-4 with TRBJ2-7; 7 nucleotides agree with TRBD2. The TCR originated in a man between 40 and 49 years old who had recovered from COVID-19. The specimen sequenced was PBMCs or T cells enriched from blood (not recorded which). CDR3 in DNA: TGTGCCAGCAGCCCGAAGGGAGGGGCCTACGAGCAGTACTTC. Translated: CASSPKGGAYEQYF.